This entry is about one T cell receptor beta chain. CDR3 length: 15 residues. V was shortened by 2 bases and J by 0 bases, with 11 bases between the two germline ends. Germline CDR1 LGHDT, CDR2 YNNKEL (reference sequence). These data come from a study of blood T cell repertoires in COVID-19. Authors' analysis steps: Quantification of nucleated cells was approximated via reference gene primer amplification. Repertoires were generated with immunoSEQ multiplex PCR, while TCRdb's copy carries only in-frame clones and drops some. V and J calls and clone size are as listed in that table; D and trimming were resolved from the DNA. The table shows some 270,000 clones, with roughly 89% occurring only once.

The sequenced sample consisted of peripheral blood. The chain is built from TRBV3-1 (or the pseudogene TRBV3-2) and TRBJ2-7; D is uncertain. This receptor was identified in a man aged 30 to 39 with acute or convalescent COVID-19. CDR3 nucleotide sequence: TGTGCCAGCAGCCAACGAACGCCGAGCTCCTACGAGCAGTACTTC. It codes for CASSQRTPSSYEQYF.